Here is one TCR beta chain with its context. One end of the junction is discordant with germline, which a read error may explain. Within the sample, other DNA sequences also encode this same CDR3. PCR was performed using 60 Vbeta and 13 Jbeta primers. The assay was immunoSEQ multiplex PCR, and TCRdb's table has in-frame clones only and misses some. The table has approximately 160,000 clones, roughly 71% seen once; the top ten hold roughly 7.3%. This specimen comes from a study of cytomegalovirus exposure and HLA in healthy donors. The length of the CDR3 is 16 residues. Germline V lookup: CDR1 SGHAT, CDR2 FQNNGV.

The source of this sequence is a male donor in good health and CMV-seropositive. The chain links TRBV11-2 to TRBJ1-2, with 7 bases identical to TRBD1. Sequencing used PBMCs. The CDR3 DNA sequence: TGTGCCAGCAGCTCCCTACGACGACAGGGTGTGGATGGTTACACCTTC. Translation: CASSSLRRQGVDGYTF.